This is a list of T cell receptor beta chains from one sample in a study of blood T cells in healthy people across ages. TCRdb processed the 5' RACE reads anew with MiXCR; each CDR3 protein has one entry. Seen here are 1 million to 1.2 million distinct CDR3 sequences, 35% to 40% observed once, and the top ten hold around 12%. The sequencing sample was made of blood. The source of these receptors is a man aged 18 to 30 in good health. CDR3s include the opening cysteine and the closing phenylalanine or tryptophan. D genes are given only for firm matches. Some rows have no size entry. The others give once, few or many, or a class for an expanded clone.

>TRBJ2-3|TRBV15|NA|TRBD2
CATSRPGLAVPPRADTQYF
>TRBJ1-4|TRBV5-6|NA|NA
CASSLGLLGPRRTNEKLFF
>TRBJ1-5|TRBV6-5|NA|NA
CASSYSRGSQPQHF
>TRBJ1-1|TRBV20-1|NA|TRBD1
CSARPFQGARTEAFF
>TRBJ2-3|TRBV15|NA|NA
CATSRGGVTDTQYF
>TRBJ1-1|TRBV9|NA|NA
CASSVGRRNTEAFF
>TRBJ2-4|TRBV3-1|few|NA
CASSQEGGSVIQYF
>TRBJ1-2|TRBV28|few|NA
CASRRGSTNNYGYTF
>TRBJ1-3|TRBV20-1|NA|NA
CSARDGTSGNTIYF
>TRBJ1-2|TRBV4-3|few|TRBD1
CASSQVTGGTHYGYTF
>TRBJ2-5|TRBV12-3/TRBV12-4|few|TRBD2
CASSTSGAYQETQYF
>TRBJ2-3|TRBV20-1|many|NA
CSASSPDTQYF
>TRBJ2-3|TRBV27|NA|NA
CASSPGGTGTDTQYF
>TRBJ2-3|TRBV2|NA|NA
CASSEDLTDTQYF
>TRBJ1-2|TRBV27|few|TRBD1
CASSTPTGFGYTF
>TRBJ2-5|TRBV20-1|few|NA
CSASLTQETQYF
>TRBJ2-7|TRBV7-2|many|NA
CASSLGVRTYEQYF
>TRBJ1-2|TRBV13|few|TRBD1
CASSIGQVGYGYTF
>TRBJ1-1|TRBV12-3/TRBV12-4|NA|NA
CASSLGGAEGEAFF
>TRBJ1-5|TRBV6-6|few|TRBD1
CASSPGSTGKSNQPQHF
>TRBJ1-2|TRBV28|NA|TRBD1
CASSSPGQGTDYGYTF